This TCR beta chain derives from a study of cytomegalovirus exposure and HLA in healthy donors (dated by TCRdb to 2017 to 2019). For context, the study as a whole: An earlier analysis of some 620 of the donors reported under 300 Gb of sequence data and roughly 120 million unique TCR beta sequences obtained from about 180 million T cells. The number of donors typed differed by locus, with roughly 620-630 for A, B, C, DRB1 and DQB1, 522 for DQA1, 606 for DPA1, and some 440 for DPB1. A handful of DR-DQ haplotypes were handled as single units for association and clustering because linkage in the cohort was strong. Class I and class II HLA loci were covered by the typing at four-digit resolution. To decide whether each TCR beta V gene segment behaved as functional or pseudogenic, an earlier analysis of over 500 of the donors relied on high-throughput TCR beta sequencing. Every discovery cohort repertoire had been produced on one sequencing platform. The study was designed to test whether signatures of past pathogen exposure could be identified by cataloging public T cell receptors. Genome-wide SNP genotypes for about 65% of the roughly 670 donors were used in a later genetic analysis, which treated that subset as a discovery cohort. About 280 gigabases of sequencing data and roughly 80 million unique TCR sequences made up an early release that covered approximately 620 HLA-typed donors. Rather than using new phenotypic data, the later analysis identified candidate immune exposures from TCR beta sequences and from how often those sequences occurred across donors. Among some 410 genotyped donors of the cohort, an average of roughly 230,000 unique TCR beta nucleotide sequences was sequenced per donor, of which approximately 18% were non-productive. Alongside the repertoire data, information on donor age, sex, ethnicity and CMV serostatus was compiled. Using immunosequencing, the study profiled T cell repertoires from about 620 subjects and related those repertoires to cytomegalovirus serostatus. In a later analysis, previously published TCR beta repertoires from several hundred donors were re-analyzed and high-resolution HLA genotyping was added so that TCR occurrence patterns could be studied. Among the roughly 380 genotyped donors, around 81% belonged to the genetic ancestry cluster associated with self-reported Caucasian donors. High-throughput TCR immunosequencing, statistical association of individual TCRs with disease status, and machine learning were combined to predict cytomegalovirus infection status. A separate validation cohort of over a hundred different subjects was used in addition to the approximately 640-subject first cohort.

Paper-wide results and their limitations: In an earlier analysis of some 500 of the donors, most TCR beta V segments appeared in productive rearrangements about 90% or about 30% of the time, broadly matching IMGT annotations. Correlated functional status among segregating V segments might reflect linkage disequilibrium, but an unknown experimental factor could not be ruled out. Assigning TCR associations to individual alleles was difficult when HLA alleles, especially DR and DQ, strongly co-occurred. A further reported finding was that TCR beta sequences accurately predicted the HLA-A and HLA-B alleles for most subjects in the first cohort. In vitro tests confirmed that a few of the cytomegalovirus-associated TCR beta chains recognize cytomegalovirus antigens. CMV serostatus was the only immune exposure information available for the cohort. An association between a missense DCLRE1C variant and V-gene and J-gene trimming of TCR beta chains was found in a later genetic analysis and replicated in an independent cohort. Most TCR sequences were seen in very few donors, while some public TCRs were found in many individuals. Because the 87-base-pair reads could not distinguish some IMGT-functional V segments, including TRBV6-2 and TRBV6-3, those segments were excluded. A later genetic analysis reported fewer N-insertions in productive TCRs among donors in an Asian-associated ancestry cluster than the roughly 720-donor mean. HLA typing was unavailable for some donors at each locus, so association tests used only the typed subset. In a later analysis, HLA-associated TCR beta chains showed more clonal expansion and lower generation probabilities than non-associated chains that were equally common. The presence/absence analyses assumed that sequencing depth was roughly uniform across donors, and that assumption may not be true. The authors suggested that the approach could potentially be generalized to other disease states and immunological phenotypes. The classifier was reported to diagnose cytomegalovirus status with high specificity and sensitivity in both the original cohort and the validation cohort. The cohort was sequenced for TCR beta chains only, and without alpha or paired-chain data the features that could be detected were limited. According to a later analysis, parvovirus B19, influenza, CMV and Epstein-Barr virus appeared linked to several top co-occurrence clusters. In a later analysis, most CMV-associated TCR beta chains were found to appear HLA-restricted, with HLA associations seemingly driven largely by CMV exposure. A later analysis found that TCR association rates varied across HLA loci, with DRB1 alleles showing the most associated TCRs and HLA-C alleles the fewest. The earlier analysis of almost 600 of the donors excluded some 15 rarely observed V segments, including chromosome 9 orphons, because counts were too low. The study listed around 160 TCR beta chains as associated with cytomegalovirus. A later analysis associated 15,000 or so TCR beta sequences with specific HLA alleles at a false discovery rate of 0.05. A cluster of highly shared sequence variants was judged likely to be a technical artifact of the sequencing pipeline.

In the germline V gene, CDR1 corresponds to MDHEN and CDR2 to SYDVKM. Its CDR3 holds 16 amino acids, cysteine through phenylalanine. Only CDR3 DNA remains: 48 bases, in frame from the first base. V and J are truncated by 2 bases and 7 bases respectively, leaving an intervening sequence of 18 bases. Library prep was done by the immunoSEQ multiplex PCR assay. The multiplex PCR relied on a mix of 60 forward primers for TCR Vbeta segments and 13 reverse primers for TCR Jbeta segments. Amplification of the CDR3 region of rearranged TCR beta genes was performed with a multiplex PCR assay on genomic DNA. The Illumina HiSeq System was used to sequence the amplified TCR beta libraries as 87-base-pair reads. The study's own analysis went as follows. Across the 666 repertoires, a later analysis counted 78 million or so unique TCR beta chains, roughly 11 million of which were shared by at least two donors. To remove PCR and sequencing errors, raw reads were error-corrected and collapsed into unique sequences using a nearest-neighbor algorithm that merged closely related sequences. To assign V, D and J gene segments, CDR3 sequences were aligned to IMGT reference sequences. For a sequence to be retained, a match of at least six nucleotides was required to both a V gene segment and a J gene segment. Rearrangements were called productive when the CDR3 lacked stop codons and stayed in frame with V and J; all others were non-productive. CDR3 was defined according to IMGT convention as the region running from the second conserved V-encoded cysteine to the conserved J-encoded phenylalanine. Sequences without an unambiguous match to a single V gene segment were excluded from the earlier analysis of several hundred of the donors. An earlier analysis of a few hundred of the donors classified V segments as functional when productive rearrangements were above 56.7% and as segregating when the standard deviation between donors was above 5%. A statistical classification framework was developed to diagnose cytomegalovirus status using the catalog of TCR beta chain sequences. In a later analysis, V and J genes were assigned by comparing TCR nucleotide sequences against IMGT/GENE-DB human TR gene sequences. In a later analysis, CDR3 sequences and most-parsimonious VDJ recombination scenarios were assigned using the TCRdist pipeline. In a later analysis, each TCR beta chain was defined by its CDR3 amino acid sequence together with its V-gene family, and reads without a unique V-gene family were excluded. To address suspected cross-contamination and a sequencing artifact, a later analysis removed 450 to 700 highly shared, low-generation-probability nucleotide sequences. In a later analysis, a clonal expansion index for each public chain was calculated from normalized within-repertoire ranks of inferred template counts. A later analysis computed generation probabilities with a VDJ recombination model fitted to out-of-frame rearrangements, and checked the results against IGoR. In a later analysis, hypergeometric tests were used to score TCR-TCR, TCR-HLA and TCR-CMV co-occurrence, with a repertoire-size bias correction applied to TCR pairs. False discovery rates were estimated in a later analysis by permuting HLA or CMV assignments 20 times. In a later analysis, co-occurring TCRs were grouped using DBSCAN, and TCRdist sequence similarity was added for clustering within HLA-allele-positive subsets. Repertoires with fewer than 30,000 or more than 120,000 public chains were left out of co-occurrence clustering, as were five repertoires with anomalous nucleotide sharing. The table comes from immuneACCESS by way of TCRdb, which keeps in-frame sequences with V and J called. Part of the clones is missing from these tables; in studies checked, under half for an unresolved V gene and the rest for unknown reasons. V and J calls plus clone size are reproduced from that table; the DNA served to infer D and trimming. The sample table lists fewer than 150,000 clones, over 70% of them with a count of one. 2.5% to 4% of the sample is held by the ten biggest clonotypes.

In total, 666 healthy bone marrow donors made up the cohort. All cohort members were sampled while nominally healthy, although unrecorded immune exposures were likely present. The donor was CMV seronegative and belonged to the group of around 350 seronegative cohort members. A peripheral blood sample was provided by each donor, and peripheral blood mononuclear cells were used for TCR beta sequencing. Genomic DNA was extracted from the blood cell samples with the Qiagen DNeasy Blood Extraction Kit. This clone turned up a few times. Its specific antigen is unknown. Per-base qualities were not stored, and no clone one base away is much larger.

Recombination joined TRBV28 with TRBJ2-1; TRBD2 could be the D gene, as 6 bases match. The receptor was derived from a man aged 40-50 years in good health and CMV-seronegative. Material for sequencing was PBMCs. The CDR3 protein is CASSLGGGGVWNEQFF. The nucleotide sequence reads TGTGCCAGCAGTTTAGGGGGTGGAGGGGTGTGGAATGAGCAGTTCTTC.